The clone carrying this T cell receptor beta chain was observed a few times. Its specificity is not known. Germline V lookup: CDR1 SGHVS, CDR2 FNYEAQ. V was trimmed by 5 bases and J by 0 bases, leaving 14 bases between them. The length of the CDR3 is 16 residues. A second about 7 to 12 cycle PCR used barcoded and J-beta primers. From each sample, at least 3 million paired-end reads containing CDR3 were obtained. TCRdb reanalysed the 5' RACE reads using MiXCR and keeps one entry per CDR3 protein. The profile covers just under 750,000 distinct CDR3 sequences, with about a fifth appearing a single time and roughly a fifth taken by the ten largest. These data belong to a study of blood T cells in healthy people across ages. Notes on the study in general: Unsorted PBMC input precluded a conclusive naive versus antigen-experienced comparison. No one knew whether donors had CMV, which possibly confounded expanded clonotype changes.

The clonotype originates from a man in his sixties or seventies in good health. Sequenced sample: blood. The V call is TRBV7-6, the J call TRBJ2-1; D perhaps matches TRBD2 (6 bases). The CDR3 loop is CASSTPLASSYNEQFF. The CDR3 nucleotides are TGTGCCAGCAGCACCCCACTAGCCAGCTCCTACAATGAGCAGTTCTTC. Using reference TRBV7-6 and TRBJ2-1 for the parts outside the CDR3, the full variable domain is GAGVSQSPRYKVTKRGQDVALRCDPISGHVSLYWYRQALGQGPEFLTYFNYEAQQDKSGLPNDRFSAERPEGSISTLTIQRTEQRDSAMYRCASSTPLASSYNEQFFGPGTRLTVL.